This record concerns one T cell receptor (beta chain) sequence. Antigen unknown. This entry is derived from a study of cytomegalovirus exposure and HLA in healthy donors. Study-wide results and caveats: There was a cluster of highly shared sequence variants that was likely a sequencing artifact.

The PCR used 60 Vbeta and 13 Jbeta primers. Clones were sequenced by immunoSEQ multiplex PCR, and TCRdb holds only the in-frame ones, with some missing. The sample lists 90,000 or so clones, approximately 78% occurring once. The source is a male donor in good health and CMV-seropositive. The sample was PBMCs.

The CDR3 DNA follows: TGTGCCAGCAGCGTGCGATCCGACAGGTGGAACACTGAAGCTTTCTTT. It encodes CASSVRSDRWNTEAFF. The genes are TRBV9 and TRBJ1-1, with D possibly matching TRBD1 (6 bases). Germline-derived CDR1 and CDR2 are SGDLS and YYNGEE. This CDR3 contains 16 residues. V shed 2 bases and J shed 1 base, with 15 bases lying between them. Drawing the rest from reference TRBV9 and TRBJ1-1, the complete variable domain is DSGVTQTPKHLITATGQRVTLRCSPRSGDLSVYWYQQSLDQGLQFLIQYYNGEERAKGNILERFSAQQFPDLHSELNLSSLELGDSALYFCASSVRSDRWNTEAFFGQGTRLTVV.